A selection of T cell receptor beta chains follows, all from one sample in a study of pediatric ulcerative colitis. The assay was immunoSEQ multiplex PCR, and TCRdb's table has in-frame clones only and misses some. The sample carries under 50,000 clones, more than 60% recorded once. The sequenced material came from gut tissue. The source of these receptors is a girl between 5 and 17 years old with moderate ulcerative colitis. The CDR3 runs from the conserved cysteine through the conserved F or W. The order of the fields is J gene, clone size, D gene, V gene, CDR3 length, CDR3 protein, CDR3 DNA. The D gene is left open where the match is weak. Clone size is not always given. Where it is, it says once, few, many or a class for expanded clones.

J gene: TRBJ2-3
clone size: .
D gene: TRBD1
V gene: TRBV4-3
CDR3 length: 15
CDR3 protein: CASRDGQGTTDTQYF
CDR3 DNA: TGCGCCAGCAGAGACGGACAGGGGACCACAGATACGCAGTATTTT

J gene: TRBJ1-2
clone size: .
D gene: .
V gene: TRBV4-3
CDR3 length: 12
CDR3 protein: CASSSGRGGYTF
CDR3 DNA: TGCGCCAGCAGCTCTGGGAGGGGTGGCTACACCTTC

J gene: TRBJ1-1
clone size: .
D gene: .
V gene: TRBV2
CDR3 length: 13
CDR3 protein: CASSPGGLSEAFF
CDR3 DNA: TGTGCCAGCAGCCCCGGGGGACTATCTGAAGCTTTCTTT

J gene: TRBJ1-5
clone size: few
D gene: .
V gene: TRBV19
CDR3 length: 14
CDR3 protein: CASSTAGTPGTQHF
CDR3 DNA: TGTGCCAGTAGTACAGCCGGGACACCGGGGACCCAGCATTTT

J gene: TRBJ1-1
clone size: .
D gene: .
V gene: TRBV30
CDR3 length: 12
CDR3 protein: CAWAGTSSLGFF
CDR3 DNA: TGTGCCTGGGCCGGGACATCCTCCCTCGGTTTCTTT

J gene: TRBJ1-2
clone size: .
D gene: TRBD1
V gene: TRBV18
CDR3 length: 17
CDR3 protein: CASSHAGTGEMGYGYTF
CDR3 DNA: TGTGCCAGCTCTCACGCCGGGACAGGAGAGATGGGGTATGGCTACACCTTC

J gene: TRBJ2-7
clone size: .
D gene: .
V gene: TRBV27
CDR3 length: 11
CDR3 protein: CASSTPYEQYF
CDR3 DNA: TGTGCCAGCAGTACCCCCTACGAGCAGTACTTC

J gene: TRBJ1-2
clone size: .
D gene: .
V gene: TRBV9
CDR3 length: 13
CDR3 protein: CASSITGLEGYTF
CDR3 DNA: TGTGCCAGCAGCATAACAGGGTTGGAGGGCTACACCTTC

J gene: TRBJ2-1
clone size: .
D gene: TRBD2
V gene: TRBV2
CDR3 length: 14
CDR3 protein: CASSDSGTRLEQFF
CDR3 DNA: TGTGCCAGCAGTGATTCGGGGACTAGGCTTGAGCAGTTCTTC

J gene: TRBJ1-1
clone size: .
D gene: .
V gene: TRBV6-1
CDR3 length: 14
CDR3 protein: CASKYPRMNTEAFF
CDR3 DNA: TGTGCCAGCAAATACCCGCGGATGAACACTGAAGCTTTCTTT

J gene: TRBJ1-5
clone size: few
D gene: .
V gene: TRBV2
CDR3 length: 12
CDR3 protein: CASKGGDQPQHF
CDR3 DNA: TGTGCCAGCAAGGGGGGGGATCAGCCCCAGCATTTT

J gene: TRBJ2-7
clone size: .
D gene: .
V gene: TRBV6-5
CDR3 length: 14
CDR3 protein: CASSYSPVTREQYF
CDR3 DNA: TGTGCCAGCAGTTACTCACCAGTAACCCGCGAGCAGTACTTC

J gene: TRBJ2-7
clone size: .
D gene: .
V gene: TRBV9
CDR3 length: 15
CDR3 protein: CASSVEGLPSYEQYF
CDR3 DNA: TGTGCCAGCAGCGTGGAGGGACTGCCGTCCTACGAGCAGTACTTC

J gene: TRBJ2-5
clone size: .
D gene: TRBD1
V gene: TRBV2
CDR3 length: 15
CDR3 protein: CASCVGQTPWETQYF
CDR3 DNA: TGTGCCAGCTGTGTGGGACAGACGCCGTGGGAGACCCAGTACTTC

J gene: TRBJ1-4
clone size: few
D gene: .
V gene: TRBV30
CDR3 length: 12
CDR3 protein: CGWGLYDEKLFF
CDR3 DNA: TGTGGCTGGGGCCTTTACGATGAAAAACTGTTTTTT

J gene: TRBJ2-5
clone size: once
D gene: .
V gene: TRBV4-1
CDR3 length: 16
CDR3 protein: CASSQDISRVQETQYF
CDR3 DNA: TGCGCCAGCAGCCAAGATATCTCCAGGGTCCAAGAGACCCAGTACTTC

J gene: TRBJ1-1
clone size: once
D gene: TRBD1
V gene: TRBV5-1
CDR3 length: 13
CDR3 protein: CASSSRDRGQAFF
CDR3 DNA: TGCGCCAGCAGCTCCCGGGACAGGGGGCAAGCTTTCTTT

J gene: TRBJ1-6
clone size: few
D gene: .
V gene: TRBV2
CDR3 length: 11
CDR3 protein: CASSDNSPLHF
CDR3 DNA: TGTGCCAGCAGTGATAATTCACCCCTCCACTTT

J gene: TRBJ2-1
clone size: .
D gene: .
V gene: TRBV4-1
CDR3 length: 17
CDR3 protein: CASSQQLTASSYNEQFF
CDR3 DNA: TGCGCCAGCAGCCAACAGTTGACAGCTAGCTCCTACAATGAGCAGTTCTTC

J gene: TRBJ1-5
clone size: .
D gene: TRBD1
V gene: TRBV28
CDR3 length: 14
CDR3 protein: CASTRQGWNQLQHF
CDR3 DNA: TGTGCCAGCACGCGACAGGGTTGGAATCAGCTCCAGCATTTT

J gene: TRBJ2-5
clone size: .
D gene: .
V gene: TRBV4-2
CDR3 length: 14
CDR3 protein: CASSQGVGLETQYF
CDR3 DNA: TGTGCCAGCAGCCAGGGGGTGGGGTTAGAGACCCAGTACTTC

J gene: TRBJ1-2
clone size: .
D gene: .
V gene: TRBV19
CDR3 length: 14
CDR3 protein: CASSRGPAGYGYTF
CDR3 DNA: TGTGCCAGTAGCCGGGGACCGGCGGGCTATGGCTACACCTTC

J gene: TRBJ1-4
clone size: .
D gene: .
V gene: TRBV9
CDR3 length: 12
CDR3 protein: CASSVGTSKLFF
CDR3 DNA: TGTGCCAGCAGCGTAGGGACCTCGAAACTGTTTTTT

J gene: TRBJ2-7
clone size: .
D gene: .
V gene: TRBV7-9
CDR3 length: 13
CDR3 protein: CASSFTYSYEQYF
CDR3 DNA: TGTGCCAGCAGCTTCACCTACTCCTACGAGCAGTACTTC

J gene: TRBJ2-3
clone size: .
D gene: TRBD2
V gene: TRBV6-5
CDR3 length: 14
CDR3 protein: CASIPAGTFYTQYF
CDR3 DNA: TGTGCCAGCATCCCAGCGGGGACCTTTTATACGCAGTATTTT

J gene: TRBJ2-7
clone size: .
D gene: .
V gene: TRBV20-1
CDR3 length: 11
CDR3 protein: CSTQQGYEQYF
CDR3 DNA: TGCAGCACACAACAGGGTTACGAGCAGTACTTC

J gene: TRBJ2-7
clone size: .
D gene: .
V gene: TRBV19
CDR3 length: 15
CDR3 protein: CASSIEGGRTYEQYF
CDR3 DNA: TGTGCCAGTAGTATAGAGGGGGGTAGGACCTACGAGCAGTACTTC

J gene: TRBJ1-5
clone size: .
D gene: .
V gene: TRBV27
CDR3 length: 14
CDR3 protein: CASSLTGQNQPQHF
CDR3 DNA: TGTGCCAGCAGTCTAACCGGACAGAATCAGCCCCAGCATTTT

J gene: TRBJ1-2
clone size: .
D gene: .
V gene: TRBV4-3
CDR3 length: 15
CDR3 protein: CASSQELTDYYGYTF
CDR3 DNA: TGCGCCAGCAGCCAAGAATTAACGGACTACTATGGCTACACCTTC

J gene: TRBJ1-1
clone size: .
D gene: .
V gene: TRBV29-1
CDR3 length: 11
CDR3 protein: CSVVQNTEAFF
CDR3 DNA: TGCAGCGTTGTCCAGAACACTGAAGCTTTCTTT

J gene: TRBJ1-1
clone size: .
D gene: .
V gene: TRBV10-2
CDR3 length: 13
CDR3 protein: CASSEERNTEAFF
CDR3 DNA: TGCGCCAGCAGTGAAGAGAGGAACACTGAAGCTTTCTTT

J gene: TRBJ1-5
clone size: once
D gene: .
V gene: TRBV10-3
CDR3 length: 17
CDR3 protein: CAISDHGTWRGNQPQHF
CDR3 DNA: TGTGCCATCAGTGATCACGGGACGTGGAGGGGCAATCAGCCCCAGCATTTT

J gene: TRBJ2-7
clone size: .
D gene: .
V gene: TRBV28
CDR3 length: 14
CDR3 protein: CASSLLREAVEQYF
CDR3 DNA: TGTGCCAGCAGTCTCTTACGGGAAGCAGTCGAGCAGTACTTC